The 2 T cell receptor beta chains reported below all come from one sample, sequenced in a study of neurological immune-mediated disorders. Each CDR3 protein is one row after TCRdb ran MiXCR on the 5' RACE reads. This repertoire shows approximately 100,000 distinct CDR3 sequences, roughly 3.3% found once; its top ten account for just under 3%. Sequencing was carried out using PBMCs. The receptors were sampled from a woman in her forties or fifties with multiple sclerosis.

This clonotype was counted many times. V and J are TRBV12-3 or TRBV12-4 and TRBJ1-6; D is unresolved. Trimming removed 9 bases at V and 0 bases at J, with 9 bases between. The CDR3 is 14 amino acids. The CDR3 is CASGSSSYNSPLHF. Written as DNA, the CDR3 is TGTGCCAGTGGGAGCAGCTCCTATAATTCACCCCTCCACTTT.

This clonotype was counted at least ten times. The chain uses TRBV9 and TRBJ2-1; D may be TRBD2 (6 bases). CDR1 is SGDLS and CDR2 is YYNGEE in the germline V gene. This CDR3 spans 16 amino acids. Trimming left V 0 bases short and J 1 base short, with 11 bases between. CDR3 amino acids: CASSVGLEVSYNEQFF. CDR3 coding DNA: TGTGCCAGCAGCGTAGGACTAGAAGTATCCTACAATGAGCAGTTCTTC. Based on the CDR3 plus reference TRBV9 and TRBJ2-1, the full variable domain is DSGVTQTPKHLITATGQRVTLRCSPRSGDLSVYWYQQSLDQGLQFLIQYYNGEERAKGNILERFSAQQFPDLHSELNLSSLELGDSALYFCASSVGLEVSYNEQFFGPGTRLTVL.